The clone carrying this T cell receptor (beta chain) appeared once. The V end was cut by 3 bases, the J end by 0 bases, with 7 bases between. The CDR3 has 13 amino acids. Looked up from germline, CDR1 is SGHRS and CDR2 is YFSETQ. This record belongs to a study of shared clonotypes between healthy human individuals. Profiling relied on immunoSEQ multiplex PCR, and the TCRdb table lists in-frame clones only, not all of them. The sample has about 1.5 million clones, approximately 98% seen once. The J gene is TRBJ2-7, the V gene TRBV5-1; D remains ambiguous. This clonotype originated in a man younger than 45 in good health. Sequencing used naive CD4+ T cells sorted from blood. Regarding subset: CD45RA+ positively selected. The CDR3 nucleotides read TGCGCCAGCAGCTATACGAGCTCCTACGAGCAGTACTTC. Translation gives CASSYTSSYEQYF.